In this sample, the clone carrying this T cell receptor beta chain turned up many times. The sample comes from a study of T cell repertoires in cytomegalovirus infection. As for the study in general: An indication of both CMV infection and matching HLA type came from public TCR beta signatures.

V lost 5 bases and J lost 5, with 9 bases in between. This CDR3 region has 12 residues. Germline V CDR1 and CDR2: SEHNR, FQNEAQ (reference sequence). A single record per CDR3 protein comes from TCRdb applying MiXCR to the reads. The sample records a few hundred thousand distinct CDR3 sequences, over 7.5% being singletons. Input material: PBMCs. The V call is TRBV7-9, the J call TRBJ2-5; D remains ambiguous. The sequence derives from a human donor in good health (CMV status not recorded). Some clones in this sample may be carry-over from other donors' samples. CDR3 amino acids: CASSPFGETQYF. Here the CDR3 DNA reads TGTGCCAGCAGCCCCTTCGGCGAGACCCAGTACTTC.